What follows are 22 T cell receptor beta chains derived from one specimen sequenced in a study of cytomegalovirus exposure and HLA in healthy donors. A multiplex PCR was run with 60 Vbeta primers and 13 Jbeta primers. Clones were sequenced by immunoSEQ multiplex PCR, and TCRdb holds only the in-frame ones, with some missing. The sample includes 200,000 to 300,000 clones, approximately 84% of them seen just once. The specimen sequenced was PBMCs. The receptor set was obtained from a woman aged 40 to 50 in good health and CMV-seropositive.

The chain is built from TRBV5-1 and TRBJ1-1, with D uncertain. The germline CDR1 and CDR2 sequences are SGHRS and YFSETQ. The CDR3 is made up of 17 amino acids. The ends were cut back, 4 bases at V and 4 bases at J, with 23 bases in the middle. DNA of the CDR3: TGCGCCAGCAGCCTCCAAATCGACATTGGGAGGGTCACTGAAGCTTTCTTT. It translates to CASSLQIDIGRVTEAFF.

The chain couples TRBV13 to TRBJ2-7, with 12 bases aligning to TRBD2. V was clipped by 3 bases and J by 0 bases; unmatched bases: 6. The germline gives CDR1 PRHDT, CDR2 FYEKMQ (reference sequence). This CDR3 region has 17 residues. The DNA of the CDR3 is TGTGCCAGCAGCTTCGGGACTAGCGGGTCGAGCTCCTACGAGCAGTACTTC. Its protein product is CASSFGTSGSSSYEQYF.

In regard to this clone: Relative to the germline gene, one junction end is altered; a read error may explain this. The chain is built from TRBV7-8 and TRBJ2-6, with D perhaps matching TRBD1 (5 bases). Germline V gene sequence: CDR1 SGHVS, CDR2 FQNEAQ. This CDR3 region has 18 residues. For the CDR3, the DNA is TGTGCCAGCAGCTTAGAAGTACGTGGAACCTCTGGGGCCAACGGCCTGACTTTC. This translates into CASSLEVRGTSGANGLTF.

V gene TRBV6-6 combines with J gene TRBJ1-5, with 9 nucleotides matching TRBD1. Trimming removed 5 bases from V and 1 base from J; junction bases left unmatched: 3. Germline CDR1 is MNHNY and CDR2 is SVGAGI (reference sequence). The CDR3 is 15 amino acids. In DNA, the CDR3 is TGTGCCAGCAGTCGACAGGGGGGAAGCAATCAGCCCCAGCATTTT. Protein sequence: CASSRQGGSNQPQHF.

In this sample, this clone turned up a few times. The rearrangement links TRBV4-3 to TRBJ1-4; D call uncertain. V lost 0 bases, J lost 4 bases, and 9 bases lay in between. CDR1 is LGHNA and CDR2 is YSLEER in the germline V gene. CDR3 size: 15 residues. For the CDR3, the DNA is TGCGCCAGCAGCCAAGAGGGAGGAGGTAATGAAAAACTGTTTTTT. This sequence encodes CASSQEGGGNEKLFF.

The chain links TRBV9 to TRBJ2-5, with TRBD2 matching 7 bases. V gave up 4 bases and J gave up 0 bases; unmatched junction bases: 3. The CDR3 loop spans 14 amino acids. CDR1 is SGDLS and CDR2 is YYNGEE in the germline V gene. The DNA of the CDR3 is TGTGCCAGCAGCTCCAGCGGGAACCAAGAGACCCAGTACTTC. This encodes CASSSSGNQETQYF.

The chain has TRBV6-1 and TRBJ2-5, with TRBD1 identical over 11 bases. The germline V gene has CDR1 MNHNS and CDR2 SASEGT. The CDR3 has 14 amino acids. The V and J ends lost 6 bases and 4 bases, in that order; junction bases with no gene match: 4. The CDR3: CASRPGTGGETQYF. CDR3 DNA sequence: TGTGCCAGCAGACCCGGGACAGGGGGAGAGACCCAGTACTTC.

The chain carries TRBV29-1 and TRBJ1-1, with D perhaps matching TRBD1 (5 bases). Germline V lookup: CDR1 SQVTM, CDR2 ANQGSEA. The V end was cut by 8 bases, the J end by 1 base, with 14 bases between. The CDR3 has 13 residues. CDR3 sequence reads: CSSEGASNTEAFF. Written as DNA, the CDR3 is TGCAGCTCCGAAGGGGCTTCGAACACTGAAGCTTTCTTT.

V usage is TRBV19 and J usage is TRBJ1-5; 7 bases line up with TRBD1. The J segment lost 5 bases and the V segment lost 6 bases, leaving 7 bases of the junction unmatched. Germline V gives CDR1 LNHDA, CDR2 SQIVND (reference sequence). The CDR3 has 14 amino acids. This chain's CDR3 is CASRNRGFDQPQHF. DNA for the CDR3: TGTGCCAGTAGAAACAGGGGTTTCGATCAGCCCCAGCATTTT.

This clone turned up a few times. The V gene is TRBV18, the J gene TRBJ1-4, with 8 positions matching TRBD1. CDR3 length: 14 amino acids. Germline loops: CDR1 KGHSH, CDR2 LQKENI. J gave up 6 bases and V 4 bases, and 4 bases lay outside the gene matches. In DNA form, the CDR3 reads TGTGCCAGCTCACTCGACAGGGGCGATGAAAAACTGTTTTTT. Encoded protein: CASSLDRGDEKLFF.

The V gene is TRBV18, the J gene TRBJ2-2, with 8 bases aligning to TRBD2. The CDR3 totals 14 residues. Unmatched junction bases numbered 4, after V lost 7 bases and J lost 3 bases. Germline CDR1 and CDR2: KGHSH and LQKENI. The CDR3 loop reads CASWGLGDTGELFF. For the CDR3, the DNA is TGTGCCAGCTGGGGACTAGGAGACACCGGGGAGCTGTTTTTT.

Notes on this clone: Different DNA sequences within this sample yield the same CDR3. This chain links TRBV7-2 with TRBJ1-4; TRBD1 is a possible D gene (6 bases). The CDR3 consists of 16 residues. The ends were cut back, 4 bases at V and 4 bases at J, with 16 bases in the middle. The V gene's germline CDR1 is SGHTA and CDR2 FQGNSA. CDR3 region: CASSSRGQGHNEKLFF. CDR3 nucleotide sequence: TGTGCCAGCAGCTCCCGTGGGCAGGGACATAATGAAAAACTGTTTTTT.

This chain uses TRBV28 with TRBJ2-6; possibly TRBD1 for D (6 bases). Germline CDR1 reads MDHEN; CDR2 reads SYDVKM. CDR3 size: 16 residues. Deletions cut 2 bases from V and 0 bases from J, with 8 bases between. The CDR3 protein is CASSLIGGSGANVLTF. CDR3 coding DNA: TGTGCCAGCAGTTTAATAGGGGGCTCTGGGGCCAACGTCCTGACTTTC.

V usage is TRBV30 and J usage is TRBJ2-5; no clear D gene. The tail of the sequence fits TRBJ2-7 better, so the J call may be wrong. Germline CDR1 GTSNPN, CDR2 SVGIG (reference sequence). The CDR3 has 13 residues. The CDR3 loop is CAWRMRIGGEQYF. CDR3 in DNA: TGTGCCTGGAGAATGAGAATCGGCGGCGAGCAGTACTTC.

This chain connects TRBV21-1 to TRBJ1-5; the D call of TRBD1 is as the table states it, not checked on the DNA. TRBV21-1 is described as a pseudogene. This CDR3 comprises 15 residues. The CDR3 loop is CASSRWTARSRPQHF. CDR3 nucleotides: TGTGCCAGCAGCAGGTGGACAGCCCGAAGTCGGCCCCAGCATTTT.

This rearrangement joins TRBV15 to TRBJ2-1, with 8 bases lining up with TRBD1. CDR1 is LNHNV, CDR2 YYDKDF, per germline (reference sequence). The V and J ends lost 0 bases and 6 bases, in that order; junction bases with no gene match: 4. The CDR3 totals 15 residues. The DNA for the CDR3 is TGTGCCACCAGCAGAGAAACAGGGGGTATCAATGAGCAGTTCTTC. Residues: CATSRETGGINEQFF.

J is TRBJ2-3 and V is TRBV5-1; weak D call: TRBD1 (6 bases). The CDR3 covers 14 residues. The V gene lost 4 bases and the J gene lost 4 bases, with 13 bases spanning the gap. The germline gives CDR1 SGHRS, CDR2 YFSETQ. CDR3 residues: CASSITGTADTQYF. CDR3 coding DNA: TGCGCCAGCAGCATAACAGGGACGGCAGATACGCAGTATTTT. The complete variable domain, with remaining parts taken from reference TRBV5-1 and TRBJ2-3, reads KAGVTQTPRYLIKTRGQQVTLSCSPISGHRSVSWYQQTPGQGLQFLFEYFSETQRNKGNFPGRFSGRQFSNSRSEMNVSTLELGDSALYLCASSITGTADTQYFGPGTRLTVL.

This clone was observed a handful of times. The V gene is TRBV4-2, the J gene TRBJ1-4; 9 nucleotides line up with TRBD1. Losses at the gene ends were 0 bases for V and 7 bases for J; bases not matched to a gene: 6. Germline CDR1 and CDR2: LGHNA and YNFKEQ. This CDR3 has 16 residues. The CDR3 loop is CASSQELTGGSEKLFF. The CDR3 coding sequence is TGTGCCAGCAGCCAAGAACTGACAGGGGGTAGTGAAAAACTGTTTTTT.

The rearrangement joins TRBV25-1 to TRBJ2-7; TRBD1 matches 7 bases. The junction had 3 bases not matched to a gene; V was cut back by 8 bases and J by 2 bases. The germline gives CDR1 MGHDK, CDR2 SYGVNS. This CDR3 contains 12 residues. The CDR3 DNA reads TGTGCCAGCGGACAGGCCACCTACGAGCAGTACTTC. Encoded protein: CASGQATYEQYF.

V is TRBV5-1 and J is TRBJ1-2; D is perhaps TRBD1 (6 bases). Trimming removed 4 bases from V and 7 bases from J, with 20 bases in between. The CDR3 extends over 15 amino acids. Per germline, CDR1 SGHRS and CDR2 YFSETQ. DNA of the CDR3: TGCGCCAGCAGCCAAGCCGCCGGTACAGGGCTTGGCTACACCTTC. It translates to CASSQAAGTGLGYTF.

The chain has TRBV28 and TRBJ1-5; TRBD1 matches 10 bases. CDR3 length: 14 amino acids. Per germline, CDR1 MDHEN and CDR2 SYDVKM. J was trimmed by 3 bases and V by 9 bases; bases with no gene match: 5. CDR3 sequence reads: CASGTGEYNQPQHF. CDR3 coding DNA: TGTGCCAGTGGGACAGGGGAATACAATCAGCCCCAGCATTTT.

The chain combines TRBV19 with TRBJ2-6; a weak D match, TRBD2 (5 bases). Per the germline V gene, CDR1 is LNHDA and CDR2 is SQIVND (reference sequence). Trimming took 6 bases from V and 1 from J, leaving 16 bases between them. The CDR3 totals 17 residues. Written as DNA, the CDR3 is TGTGCCAGTAGATTACGGACTCTACAATCTGGGGCCAACGTCCTGACTTTC. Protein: CASRLRTLQSGANVLTF.